A selection of T cell receptor beta chains follows, all from one sample in a study of blood T cell repertoires in COVID-19. The table came from immunoSEQ multiplex PCR; TCRdb's copy has only in-frame clones and leaves some out. The profile shows roughly 200,000 clones, roughly four fifths of them singletons. Sequences were obtained from peripheral blood. These receptors all stem from a human donor in a cohort sampled during active COVID-19. Each CDR3 is given with its conserved first and last residue. D genes are given only for firm matches. For some rows the clone size is stated as once, few or many, or as a class when expanded; others skip it.

J: TRBJ1-5; D: -; length: 13; size: -; V: TRBV5-1; DNA: TGCGCCAGCAGCTTGGGGACGGGAGAGCCCCAGCATTTT; CDR3: CASSLGTGEPQHF
J: TRBJ2-6; D: -; length: 18; size: -; V: TRBV6-2/TRBV6-3; DNA: TGTGCCAGCAGTTACACGGGACAAGATTTAGAGGGGGCCAACGTCCTGACTTTC; CDR3: CASSYTGQDLEGANVLTF
J: TRBJ1-5; D: -; length: 14; size: -; V: TRBV28; DNA: TGTGCCAGCAATCTCCCGGGAGACAATCAGCCCCAGCATTTT; CDR3: CASNLPGDNQPQHF
J: TRBJ2-2; D: -; length: 13; size: -; V: TRBV10-3; DNA: TGTGCCACCACCGTTGGCGGAGGCGGGGAGCTGTTTTTT; CDR3: CATTVGGGGELFF
J: TRBJ2-7; D: -; length: 16; size: -; V: TRBV15; DNA: TGTGCCACCAGCAGCCCGGGATCGACAGGGACTTACGAGCAGTACTTC; CDR3: CATSSPGSTGTYEQYF
J: TRBJ1-4; D: -; length: 14; size: -; V: TRBV5-6; DNA: TGTGCCAGCAGCTCAGGGAAGGGCGTTGAAAAACTGTTTTTT; CDR3: CASSSGKGVEKLFF
J: TRBJ2-5; D: -; length: 15; size: -; V: TRBV18; DNA: TGTGCCAGCTCACCCACGGTGGAGGAGGCCAAGACCCAGTACTTC; CDR3: CASSPTVEEAKTQYF
J: TRBJ2-5; D: -; length: 15; size: -; V: TRBV5-1; DNA: TGCGCCAGCAGCTTGGGTTCAGTGGCCCAAGAGACCCAGTACTTC; CDR3: CASSLGSVAQETQYF
J: TRBJ1-2; D: TRBD1; length: 16; size: few; V: TRBV27; DNA: TGTGCCAGCAGTTTAGGGTCGACAGGGATAAACTATGGCTACACCTTC; CDR3: CASSLGSTGINYGYTF
J: TRBJ2-7; D: TRBD1; length: 14; size: once; V: TRBV27; DNA: TGTGCCAGCAGTCCGAGACAGGGCCCCTACGAGCAGTACTTC; CDR3: CASSPRQGPYEQYF
J: TRBJ2-1; D: TRBD1; length: 14; size: -; V: TRBV6-5; DNA: TGTGCCAGCAGCCCCGGGACAGGGTGGAATGAGCAGTTCTTC; CDR3: CASSPGTGWNEQFF
J: TRBJ2-4; D: TRBD2; length: 21; size: -; V: TRBV4-3; DNA: TGCGCCAGCAGCCAGGGCACTAGCGGGAGGGTGAACCGACTAGCCAAAAACATTCAGTACTTC; CDR3: CASSQGTSGRVNRLAKNIQYF
J: TRBJ1-2; D: TRBD1; length: 12; size: -; V: TRBV2; DNA: TGTGCCAGCAGGGTAACAGGGGATGGCTACACCTTC; CDR3: CASRVTGDGYTF
J: TRBJ1-4; D: -; length: 16; size: -; V: TRBV11-2; DNA: TGTGCCAGCAGCTTAGTCCCACAGGGTAGGGGTGAAAAACTGTTTTTT; CDR3: CASSLVPQGRGEKLFF
J: TRBJ2-5; D: -; length: 16; size: -; V: TRBV7-2; DNA: TGTGCCAGCAGCACCCGAACGAGGGGTAGCGGAGAGACCCAGTACTTC; CDR3: CASSTRTRGSGETQYF
J: TRBJ1-5; D: TRBD1; length: 16; size: -; V: TRBV19; DNA: TGTGCCAGTACCCCGGGACAGGGAAGAAGCAATCAGCCCCAGCATTTT; CDR3: CASTPGQGRSNQPQHF
J: TRBJ2-5; D: -; length: 14; size: -; V: TRBV11-2; DNA: TGTGCCAGCAGCTTAGTGCGGGGGCTTAAGACCCAGTACTTC; CDR3: CASSLVRGLKTQYF
J: TRBJ2-7; D: TRBD2; length: 15; size: -; V: TRBV6-6; DNA: TGTGCCAGCAGTCGGACTAGCGGTTACTCCTACGAGCAGTACTTC; CDR3: CASSRTSGYSYEQYF
J: TRBJ1-2; D: -; length: 15; size: -; V: TRBV4-3; DNA: TGCGCCAGCTCTAACCCAGGGGCGGGTCGCTATGGCTACACCTTC; CDR3: CASSNPGAGRYGYTF
J: TRBJ2-3; D: TRBD2; length: 16; size: -; V: TRBV25-1; DNA: TGTGCCACTTTCGGACTAGCGGGAGGTTGGGCAGATACGCAGTATTTT; CDR3: CATFGLAGGWADTQYF
J: TRBJ2-7; D: -; length: 14; size: few; V: TRBV7-9; DNA: TGTGCCAGCAGCCTACAGGGTGGGGACTACGAGCAGTACTTC; CDR3: CASSLQGGDYEQYF
J: TRBJ2-7; D: TRBD1; length: 15; size: -; V: TRBV5-1; DNA: TGCGCCAGCAGCTTGGTGGCAGGGGGTTACTACGAGCAGTACTTC; CDR3: CASSLVAGGYYEQYF
J: TRBJ1-2; D: -; length: 15; size: -; V: TRBV7-2; DNA: TGTGCCAGCAGCTTAATCGGGGGGTCGAACTATGGCTACACCTTC; CDR3: CASSLIGGSNYGYTF
J: TRBJ1-5; D: TRBD1; length: 14; size: -; V: TRBV9; DNA: TGTGCCAGCAGCCCGGGACAGGCTTACCAGCCCCAGCATTTT; CDR3: CASSPGQAYQPQHF
J: TRBJ2-7; D: -; length: 13; size: few; V: TRBV6-2/TRBV6-3; DNA: TGTGCCAGCAGTAGACAGGAATCCTACGAGCAGTACTTC; CDR3: CASSRQESYEQYF
J: TRBJ2-3; D: TRBD2; length: 16; size: -; V: TRBV3-1/TRBV3-2; DNA: TGTGCCAGCAGCCAAGGGACTAGCGGGAACACAGATACGCAGTATTTT; CDR3: CASSQGTSGNTDTQYF
J: TRBJ2-3; D: TRBD2; length: 15; size: -; V: TRBV6-1; DNA: TGTGCCAGCAGTGAACTAGCGGGAGGGCCAGATACGCAGTATTTT; CDR3: CASSELAGGPDTQYF
J: TRBJ2-2; D: TRBD1; length: 17; size: -; V: TRBV7-9; DNA: TGTGCCAGCAGCTTCCGGGACAGGGGGCGTAGCACCGGGGAGCTGTTTTTT; CDR3: CASSFRDRGRSTGELFF
J: TRBJ2-1; D: TRBD1; length: 13; size: -; V: TRBV5-6; DNA: TGTGCCAGCAGCTCCAAATTACAGGGGGAGCAGTTCTTC; CDR3: CASSSKLQGEQFF
J: TRBJ2-3; D: TRBD2; length: 16; size: -; V: TRBV5-1; DNA: TGCGCCAGCAGCTTGGCCCTAGCGGGGGGCGAAGGTACGCAGTATTTT; CDR3: CASSLALAGGEGTQYF
J: TRBJ2-3; D: TRBD2; length: 17; size: -; V: TRBV7-3; DNA: TGTGCCAGCAGCCTACGGACTAGCGGGGGGGGCACAGATACGCAGTATTTT; CDR3: CASSLRTSGGGTDTQYF
J: TRBJ2-7; D: TRBD2; length: 16; size: -; V: TRBV19; DNA: TGTGCCAGTAGTATAGCCTCTAGCGGGGGGGCTAACGAGCAGTACTTC; CDR3: CASSIASSGGANEQYF
J: TRBJ2-3; D: TRBD2; length: 15; size: -; V: TRBV2; DNA: TGTGCCAGCAGTCTAGCGGGAACTAGCACAGATACGCAGTATTTT; CDR3: CASSLAGTSTDTQYF
J: TRBJ2-5; D: TRBD2; length: 15; size: -; V: TRBV9; DNA: TGTGCCAGCAGCCCCCGGACTAGCGGCCAAGAGACCCAGTACTTC; CDR3: CASSPRTSGQETQYF
J: TRBJ1-2; D: -; length: 16; size: -; V: TRBV24-1; DNA: TGTGCCACCAGTGACCCCACCCAGACAGCTAACTATGGCTACACCTTC; CDR3: CATSDPTQTANYGYTF
J: TRBJ2-2; D: -; length: 16; size: once; V: TRBV4-2; DNA: TGTGCCAGCAGCCAAGTGCAGCGCCCATTCACCGGGGAGCTGTTTTTT; CDR3: CASSQVQRPFTGELFF
J: TRBJ1-2; D: TRBD1; length: 14; size: -; V: TRBV7-2; DNA: TGTGCCAGCAGCCCCAGGACAGGGGAGGCTGGCTACACCTTC; CDR3: CASSPRTGEAGYTF
J: TRBJ2-1; D: -; length: 16; size: -; V: TRBV7-9; DNA: TGTGCCAGCAGCTTAGGTGCGGGCTTAAGGAGAAATGAGCAGTTCTTC; CDR3: CASSLGAGLRRNEQFF
J: TRBJ1-5; D: TRBD1; length: 15; size: -; V: TRBV5-6; DNA: TGTGCCAGCAGCTTCCGGGACAGGGGCGACCAGCCCCAGCATTTT; CDR3: CASSFRDRGDQPQHF
J: TRBJ2-7; D: TRBD2; length: 15; size: -; V: TRBV19; DNA: TGTGCCAGTAACCCCGGGACTAGCGGAAATTACGAGCAGTACTTC; CDR3: CASNPGTSGNYEQYF
J: TRBJ2-1; D: TRBD1; length: 15; size: -; V: TRBV7-2; DNA: TGTGCCAGCAGCCCTTTCGGGACAGAGTACAATGAGCAGTTCTTC; CDR3: CASSPFGTEYNEQFF